The entry that follows covers one T cell receptor (beta chain) sequence. Its target is unknown. These data originate in a study of T cell responses to AZD1222 COVID-19 vaccine. Study outcomes and limitations: Mostly white British, mostly female donors; authors suggested clonal diversity may be underestimated.

The CDR3 runs to 16 residues. Between the trimmed V and J ends, which lost 2 bases and 0 bases, there was a span of 12 bases. Germline V gives CDR1 MNHEY, CDR2 SVGEGT. Profiling relied on immunoSEQ multiplex PCR, and the TCRdb table lists in-frame clones only, not all of them. Of 150,000 to 200,000 clones in the sample, almost 90% were seen once. The genes are TRBV6-2 or TRBV6-3 and TRBJ2-3, with D maybe TRBD1 (6 bases). This sample comprised peripheral blood, obtained on day 0 of AZD1222 vaccination. The sequence derives from an adult in good health. The CDR3, as DNA: TGTGCCAGCAGTTACCTTGCAGGGGCTAGCACAGATACGCAGTATTTT. This translates into CASSYLAGASTDTQYF.